One sample yielded the 2 T cell receptor beta chains listed below, sequenced in a study of tumor-infiltrating lymphocytes in primary liver carcinoma (dated by TCRdb to about 2017). The run used an Illumina HiSeq 2500. Using a constant-region primer and ProtoScript II reverse transcriptase, TCRbeta-specific cDNA was reverse-transcribed from 500 to 650 ng total RNA. The TCRbeta libraries were prepared through three rounds of nested multiplex PCR following a slightly modified ARM-PCR procedure. The first two PCR rounds used multiplex TRBV1-TRBV30 forward primers with a Cbeta reverse primer, each for about 10 cycles. TCRdb applied fastp at Q25 and MiXCR to the public reads, then kept only in-frame beta chains. Rows with a matching CDR3 protein are joined into one entry that keeps the most common DNA and genes. This sample gives roughly 80,000 distinct CDR3 sequences in total; about two thirds of them show up just once. Roughly an eighth of the sample lies in the top ten.

Total RNA and DNA were co-extracted from about 19-30 mg of bulk tissue with the AllPrep DNA/RNA mini kit, without cell sorting. Sequencing used liver tumor tissue from sampling region 4. This specimen's cell subset or site label, per the study, means: tumor region T4, right-lateral pole. These receptors all come from a woman aged 55-75 years with primary liver carcinoma and hepatitis B virus infection.

On this clonotype itself: As the CDR3 is not closed by the conserved phenylalanine or tryptophan, this likely results from a read error. The V call is TRBV11-2, the J call TRBJ2-3; 8 nucleotides agree with TRBD1. Looked up from germline, CDR1 is SGHAT and CDR2 is FQNNGV. This CDR3 comprises 14 residues. CDR3 sequence (DNA): TGTGCCAACAGCTTGGGGGCAGGGGGCGATACGCAGTATTTA. Translating gives CANSLGAGGDTQYL.

This clonotype was observed once. V gene TRBV12-3 or TRBV12-4 combines with J gene TRBJ1-2; D might be TRBD1 (6 bases). The CDR3 totals 11 residues. In nucleotides, the CDR3 is TGTGTCGGCGGGGGGCAGCGAGGCTACACCTTC. As protein: CVGGGQRGYTF.